The clone carrying this T cell receptor (beta chain) has at least ten counts. Its target is unknown. Free of recent acute infections or vaccinations, the donors were healthy HIV-negative adults. In unsorted samples, genomic DNA was obtained using around 100 million PBMCs. This specimen comes from a study of shared clonotypes between healthy human individuals. The study, taken as a whole, reports: The diversity represented, both genetic and in exposure history, was limited by few donors.

At a deep level, the assay was run. Data came from immunoSEQ multiplex PCR; TCRdb stores just in-frame clones and leaves some out. The table includes some 530,000 clones, over 75% detected once. The CDR3 sequence is 13 residues long. Germline loops: CDR1 ENHRY, CDR2 SYGVKD. Trimming left V 8 bases short and J 2 bases short, with 11 bases between. Sequencing was done on a sample of PBMCs. J is TRBJ2-3 and V is TRBV10-3; D gene unclear. The receptor's source is a woman between 35 and 50 years old in good health. Some clones in this sample may be carry-over from other donors' samples. CDR3 residues: CAIAAESTDTQYF. CDR3 nucleotides: TGTGCCATCGCTGCGGAATCCACAGATACGCAGTATTTT.